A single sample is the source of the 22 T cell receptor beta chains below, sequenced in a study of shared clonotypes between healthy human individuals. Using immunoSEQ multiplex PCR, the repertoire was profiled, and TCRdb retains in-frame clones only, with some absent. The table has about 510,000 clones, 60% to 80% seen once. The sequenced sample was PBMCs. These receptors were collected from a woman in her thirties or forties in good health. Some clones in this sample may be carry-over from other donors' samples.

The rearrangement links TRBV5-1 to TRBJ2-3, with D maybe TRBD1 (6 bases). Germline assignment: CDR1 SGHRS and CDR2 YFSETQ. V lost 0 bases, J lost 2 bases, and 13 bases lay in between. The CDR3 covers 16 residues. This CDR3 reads CASSLEGDTTTDTQYF. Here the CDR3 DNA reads TGCGCCAGCAGCTTGGAGGGGGACACCACCACAGATACGCAGTATTTT.

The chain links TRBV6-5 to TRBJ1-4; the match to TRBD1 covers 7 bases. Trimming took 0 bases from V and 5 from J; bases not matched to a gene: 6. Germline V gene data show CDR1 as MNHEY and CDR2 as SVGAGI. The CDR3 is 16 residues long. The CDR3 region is CASSYSGTAGNEKLFF. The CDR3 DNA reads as TGTGCCAGCAGTTACTCTGGGACAGCCGGAAATGAAAAACTGTTTTTT.

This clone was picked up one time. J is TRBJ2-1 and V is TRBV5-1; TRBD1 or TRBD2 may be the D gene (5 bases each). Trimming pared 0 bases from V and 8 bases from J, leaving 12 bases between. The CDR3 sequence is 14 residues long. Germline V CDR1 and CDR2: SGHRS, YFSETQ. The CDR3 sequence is CASSLVGGGHEQFF. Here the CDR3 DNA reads TGCGCCAGCAGCTTGGTTGGGGGTGGGCATGAGCAGTTCTTC.

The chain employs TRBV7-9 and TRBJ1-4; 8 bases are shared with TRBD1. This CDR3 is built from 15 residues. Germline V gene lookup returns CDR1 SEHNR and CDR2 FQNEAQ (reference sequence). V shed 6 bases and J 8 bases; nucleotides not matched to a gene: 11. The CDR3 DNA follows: TGTGCCAGCAGTTTCGGGTCGACAGGGGTAGAAAAACTGTTTTTT. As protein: CASSFGSTGVEKLFF.

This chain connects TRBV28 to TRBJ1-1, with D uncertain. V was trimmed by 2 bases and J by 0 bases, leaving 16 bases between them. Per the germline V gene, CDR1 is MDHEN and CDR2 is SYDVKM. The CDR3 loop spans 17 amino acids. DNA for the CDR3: TGTGCCAGCAGTTTACCCTATAACAGTGGGATGAACACTGAAGCTTTCTTT. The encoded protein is CASSLPYNSGMNTEAFF.

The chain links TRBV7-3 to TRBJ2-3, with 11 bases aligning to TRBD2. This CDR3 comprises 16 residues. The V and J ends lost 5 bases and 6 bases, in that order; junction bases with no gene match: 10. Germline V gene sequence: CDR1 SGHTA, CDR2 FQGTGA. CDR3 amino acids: CASSLSRTSGSDTQYF. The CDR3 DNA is TGTGCCAGCAGCCTATCAAGGACTAGCGGGTCGGATACGCAGTATTTT.

CDR3 coding DNA: TGTGCCAGCTTGGGGGGGTCGGGGAAACTGTTTTTT. This translates into CASLGGSGKLFF. The chain couples TRBV25-1 to TRBJ1-4; TRBD1 might be the D (5 bases). V lost 8 bases and J 11 bases, leaving 15 bases between the germline ends. In germline, CDR1 is MGHDK, CDR2 SYGVNS. The CDR3 extends over 12 amino acids. The full variable domain, rest sourced from reference TRBV25-1 and TRBJ1-4, is EADIYQTPRYLVIGTGKKITLECSQTMGHDKMYWYQQDPGMELHLIHYSYGVNSTEKGDLSSESTVSRIRTEHFPLTLESARPSHTSQYLCASLGGSGKLFFGSGTQLSVL.

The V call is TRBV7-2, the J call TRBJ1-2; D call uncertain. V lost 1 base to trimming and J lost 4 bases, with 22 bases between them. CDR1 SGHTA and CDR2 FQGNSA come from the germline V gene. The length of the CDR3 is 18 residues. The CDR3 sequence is CASSLDRSHPLPFYGYTF. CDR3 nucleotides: TGTGCCAGCAGCTTAGACCGGAGCCACCCTCTCCCCTTCTATGGCTACACCTTC. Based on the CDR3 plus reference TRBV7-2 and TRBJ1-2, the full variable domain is GAGVSQSPSNKVTEKGKDVELRCDPISGHTALYWYRQSLGQGLEFLIYFQGNSAPDKSGLPSDRFSAERTGGSVSTLTIQRTQQEDSAVYLCASSLDRSHPLPFYGYTFGSGTRLTVV.

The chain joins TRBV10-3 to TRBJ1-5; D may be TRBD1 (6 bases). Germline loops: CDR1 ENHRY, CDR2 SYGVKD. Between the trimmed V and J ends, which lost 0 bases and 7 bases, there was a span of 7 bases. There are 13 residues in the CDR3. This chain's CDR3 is CAISESGGQPQHF. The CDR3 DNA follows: TGTGCCATCAGTGAGTCTGGGGGCCAGCCCCAGCATTTT.

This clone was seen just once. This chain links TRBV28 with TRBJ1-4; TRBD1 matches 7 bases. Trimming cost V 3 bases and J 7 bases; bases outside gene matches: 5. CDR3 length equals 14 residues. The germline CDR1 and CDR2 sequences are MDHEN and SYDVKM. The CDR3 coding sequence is TGTGCCAGCAGTTTGAGAGGGGGCGGTGAAAAACTGTTTTTT. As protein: CASSLRGGGEKLFF.

CDR3 nucleotide sequence: TGTGCCAGCAGCTTGACACCGAACACCGGGGAGCTGTTTTTT. It is translated as CASSLTPNTGELFF. The rearrangement links TRBV9 to TRBJ2-2; no definite D call. V lost 4 bases to trimming and J lost 0 bases, with 7 bases between them. CDR3 size: 14 residues. From germline, CDR1 is SGDLS and CDR2 YYNGEE.

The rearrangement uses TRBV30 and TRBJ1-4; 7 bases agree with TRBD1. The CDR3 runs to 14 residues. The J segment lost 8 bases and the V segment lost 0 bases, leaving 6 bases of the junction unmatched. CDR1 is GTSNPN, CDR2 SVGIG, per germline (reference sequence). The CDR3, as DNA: TGTGCCTGGAGTGTGACAGGGCTTTGGGAAAAACTGTTTTTT. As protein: CAWSVTGLWEKLFF.

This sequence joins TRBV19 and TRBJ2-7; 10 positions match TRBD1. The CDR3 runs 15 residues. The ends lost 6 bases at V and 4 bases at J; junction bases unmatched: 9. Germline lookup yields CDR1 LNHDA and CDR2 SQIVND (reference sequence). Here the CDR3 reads CASSPWDRGMYEQYF. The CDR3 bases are TGTGCCAGTAGCCCGTGGGACAGGGGAATGTACGAGCAGTACTTC. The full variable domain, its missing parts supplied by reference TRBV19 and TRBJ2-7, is DGGITQSPKYLFRKEGQNVTLSCEQNLNHDAMYWYRQDPGQGLRLIYYSQIVNDFQKGDIAEGYSVSREKKESFPLTVTSAQKNPTAFYLCASSPWDRGMYEQYFGPGTRLTVT.

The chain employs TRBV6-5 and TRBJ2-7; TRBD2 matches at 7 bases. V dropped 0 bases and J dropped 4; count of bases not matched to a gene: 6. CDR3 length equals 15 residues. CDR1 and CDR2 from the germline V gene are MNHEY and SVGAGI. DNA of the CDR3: TGTGCCAGCAGTTACTCTGGCGTCGGGGGGTACGAGCAGTACTTC. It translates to CASSYSGVGGYEQYF.

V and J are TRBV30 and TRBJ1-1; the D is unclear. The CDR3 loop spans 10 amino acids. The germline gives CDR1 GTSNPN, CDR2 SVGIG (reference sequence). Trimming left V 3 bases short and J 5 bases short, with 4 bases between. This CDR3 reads CAWRETEAFF. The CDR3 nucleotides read TGTGCCTGGAGGGAAACTGAAGCTTTCTTT.

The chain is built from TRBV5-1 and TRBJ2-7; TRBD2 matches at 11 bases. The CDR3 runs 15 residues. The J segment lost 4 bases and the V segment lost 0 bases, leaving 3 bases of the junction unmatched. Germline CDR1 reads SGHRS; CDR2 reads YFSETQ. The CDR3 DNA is TGCGCCAGCAGCTTGGGACTAGCGGGAATGTACGAGCAGTACTTC. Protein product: CASSLGLAGMYEQYF.

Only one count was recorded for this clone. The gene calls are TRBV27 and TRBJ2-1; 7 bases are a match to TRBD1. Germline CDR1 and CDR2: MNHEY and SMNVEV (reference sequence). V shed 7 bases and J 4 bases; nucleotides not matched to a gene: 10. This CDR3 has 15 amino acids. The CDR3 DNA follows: TGTGCCAGCAAACCCGACAGGGAAGGGTACAATGAGCAGTTCTTC. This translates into CASKPDREGYNEQFF.

As DNA, the CDR3 is TGTGCCAGCAGTGCCAGGGGATCGTGGAACACCGGGGAGCTGTTTTTT. This codes for CASSARGSWNTGELFF. J is TRBJ2-2 and V is TRBV6-1; perhaps TRBD1 as D (6 bases). Germline CDR1 is MNHNS and CDR2 is SASEGT. With 4 bases removed from V and 1 base from J, the gap between germline ends came to 13 bases. The CDR3 runs 16 residues.

The CDR3 region is CASSDDRYSDEQYF. The CDR3 coding sequence is TGTGCCAGCAGTGATGACAGGTATAGCGACGAGCAGTACTTC. The chain recombines TRBV2 with TRBJ2-7; a possible D gene is TRBD1 (6 bases). The V gene's germline CDR1 is SNHLY and CDR2 FYNNEI. The germline V and J ends were trimmed by 3 bases and 5 bases, with 14 bases remaining between them. This CDR3 comprises 14 residues.

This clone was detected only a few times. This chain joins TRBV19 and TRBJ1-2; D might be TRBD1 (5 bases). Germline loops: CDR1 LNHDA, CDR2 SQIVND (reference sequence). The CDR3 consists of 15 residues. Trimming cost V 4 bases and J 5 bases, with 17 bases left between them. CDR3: CASSTGHRPVYGYTF. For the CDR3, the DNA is TGTGCCAGTAGTACCGGACACCGGCCAGTATATGGCTACACCTTC.

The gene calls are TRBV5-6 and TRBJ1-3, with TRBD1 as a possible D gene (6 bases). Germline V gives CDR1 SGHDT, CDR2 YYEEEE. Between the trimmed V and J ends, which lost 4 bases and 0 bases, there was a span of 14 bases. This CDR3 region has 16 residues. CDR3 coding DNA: TGTGCCAGCAGCCCCTTGGACAGCGACTCTGGAAACACCATATATTTT. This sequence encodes CASSPLDSDSGNTIYF.

CDR3 coding DNA: TGTGCCAGCAGTTTCCTCAGGGGAGATACGCAGTATTTT. Translated, it gives CASSFLRGDTQYF. The gene calls are TRBV6-6 and TRBJ2-3, with D possibly TRBD1 on 6 matching bases. V lost 4 bases and J lost 5, with 10 bases in between. The CDR3 runs 13 residues. CDR1 MNHNY and CDR2 SVGAGI come from the germline V gene (reference sequence).